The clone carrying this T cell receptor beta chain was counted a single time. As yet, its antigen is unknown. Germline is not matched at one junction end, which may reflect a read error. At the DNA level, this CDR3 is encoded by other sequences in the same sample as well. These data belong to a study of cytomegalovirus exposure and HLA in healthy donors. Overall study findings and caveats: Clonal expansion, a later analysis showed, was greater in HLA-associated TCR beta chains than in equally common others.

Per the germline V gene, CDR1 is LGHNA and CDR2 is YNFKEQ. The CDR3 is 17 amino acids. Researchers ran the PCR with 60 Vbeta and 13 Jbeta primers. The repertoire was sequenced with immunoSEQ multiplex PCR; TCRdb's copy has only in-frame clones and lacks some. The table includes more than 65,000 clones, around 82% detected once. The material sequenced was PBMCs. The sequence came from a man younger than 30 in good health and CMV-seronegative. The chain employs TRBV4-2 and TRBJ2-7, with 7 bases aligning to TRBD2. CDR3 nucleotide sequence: TGTGCCAGCAGCCAAGATCTCTACGGGGGGAGCTCCTACGAGCCGTACTTC. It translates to CASSQDLYGGSSYEPYF.